This note documents a single T cell receptor (beta chain) sequence. This clone was seen a few times. The specificity of this receptor is unknown. Base qualities are not recorded, but no much larger clone differs from it by a single base. TCR CDR3 regions were amplified from genomic DNA by multiplex PCR using the deep immunoSEQ assay. Extracted genomic DNA from each cell subset was spread evenly across all wells of several immunoSEQ 96-well plates, with each plate serving as a replicate. For sorted subsets, each replicate PCR was loaded with roughly 190 ng genomic DNA, equivalent to 30,000 to 35,000 T cell genomes. Purified libraries were measured with a Qubit 3.0 fluorometer, size-checked on a Bioanalyzer 2100, and measured again with the KAPA Library Quantification kit. Every immunoSEQ 96-well plate was sequenced on a separate single-read 150-cycle Illumina NextSeq 550 flow cell. Per the source publication's procedure: Because the immunoSEQ output included only junctional sequences and no quality scores, the filtering could not be the same as the filtering used for full-length reads. Sequences were annotated with PyIR, a Python wrapper for IgBLAST v1.9, and V/J genes and CDR3 were assigned using IMGT germline references. Reads with weak V/J assignments (E-value above 1e-6), missing CDR3, stop codons, out-of-frame junctions, or ambiguous translated residues were removed. V3J clonotypes were defined as sequences sharing an identical inferred V gene, J gene, and CDR3 amino acid sequence. Percentage overlap between repertoires was calculated by dividing the number of shared unique clonotypes by the size of the smaller repertoire. Richness of each repertoire was evaluated using RTK rarefaction, the Chao1 estimator, and Recon v2.1 estimates of unobserved clonotypes. OLGA was used to compute generation probabilities for all TCRbeta clonotypes that the gDNA method yielded from a few donors. In TCRdb, the immuneACCESS table is reduced to in-frame sequences with V and J assigned. These tables do not hold every clone; where another copy was compared, an unresolved V gene accounts for under half, and the others remain unexplained. V, J and clone size are those of that table, while D and trimming were read from the DNA. The sample table contains about 2 million clones; only one count was recorded for about 95% of them. The ten largest make up around 1.1% of the sample.

The data belong to a study of shared clonotypes between healthy human individuals (dated by TCRdb to 2018 to 2020). Some background on the complete study: A few men and a couple of women, aged 18 to 49 years, made up the cohort. For each donor, CD4 naive and CD4 memory were each given three plates, CD8 naive was given two plates, and CD8 memory was given one plate. The study deeply sequenced blood TCR repertoires of about 5 healthy adults to estimate repertoire size and the extent of clonotype sharing between individuals. Different laboratories and diverse techniques were used to prepare libraries and sequence TCR repertoires, to increase sequencing depth and limit assay-specific biases. Between about 0.8 and 9 billion PBMCs per donor were obtained by leukapheresis. General study outcomes and caveats: Clonotypes shared by all four sorted-subset donors showed higher generation probabilities than non-shared clonotypes. The small number of donors limited the genetic and exposure-history diversity represented. Naive subsets generally had larger estimated clonotype richness than memory subsets did. Sampling was limited to blood, and TCR repertoires in tissue likely differ from TCR repertoires in blood. Even with the large sequencing depth, rarefaction of the sorted-subset datasets indicated that sequencing was incomplete. Across four donors, about 5% of naive CD4, roughly 3.5% of naive CD8, under 2.5% of memory CD4, and roughly 0.41% of memory CD8 clonotypes were shared. Based on pairwise subsampling, the degree of clonotype sharing among donors was expected to be affected by sequencing depth.

CD8 naive samples were CD45RO-negative cells positively selected for CCR7, giving a CD45RA+CCR7+ population that excluded TemRA cells. The donors were healthy, HIV-negative adults with no recently reported acute infections or vaccinations. Only Caucasian adults living in Nashville, Tennessee, USA were represented among the donors. After blood collection by leukapheresis, PBMCs were isolated using Ficoll-Histopaque density gradient centrifugation and then cryopreserved in the vapor phase of liquid nitrogen. Analytical flow cytometry was used to check the purity and quantity of each magnetically sorted T cell population. Each sorted fraction had its genomic DNA isolated and then quantified by UV absorbance on a Nanodrop 2000c. The V and J ends are trimmed by 8 bases and 6 bases, leaving 19 bases between them. The CDR3 numbers 14 residues from cysteine through phenylalanine. Only the CDR3 DNA stays, 42 bases, in frame from base 1. In the germline V gene (reference sequence), CDR1 corresponds to SEHNR and CDR2 to FQNEAQ.

The rearranged segments are TRBV7-9 and TRBJ1-2; the D gene assignment is ambiguous. This sequence originates from a man between 18 and 35 years old in good health. Source material: naive CD8+ T cells sorted from blood. The cell subset or site label for this specimen denotes: CD45RA+CCR7+. CDR3 region: CASSPGQDYHGYTF. The nucleotide sequence reads as follows: TGTGCCAGCTCCCCTGGGCAGGACTACCATGGCTACACCTTC.